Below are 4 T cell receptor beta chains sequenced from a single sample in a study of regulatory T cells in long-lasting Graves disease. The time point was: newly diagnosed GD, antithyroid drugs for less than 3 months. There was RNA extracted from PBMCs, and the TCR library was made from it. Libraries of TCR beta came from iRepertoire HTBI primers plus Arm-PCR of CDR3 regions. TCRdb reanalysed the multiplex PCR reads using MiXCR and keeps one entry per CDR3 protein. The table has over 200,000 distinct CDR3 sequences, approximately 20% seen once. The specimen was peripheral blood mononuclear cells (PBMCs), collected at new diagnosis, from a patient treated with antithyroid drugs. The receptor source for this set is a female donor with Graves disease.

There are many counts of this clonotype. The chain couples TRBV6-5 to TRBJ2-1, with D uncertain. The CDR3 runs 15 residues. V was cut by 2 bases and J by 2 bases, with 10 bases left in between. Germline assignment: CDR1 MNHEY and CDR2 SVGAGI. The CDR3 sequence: CASSYPERPYNEQFF. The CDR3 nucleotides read TGTGCCAGCAGTTACCCGGAGAGGCCCTACAATGAGCAGTTCTTC.

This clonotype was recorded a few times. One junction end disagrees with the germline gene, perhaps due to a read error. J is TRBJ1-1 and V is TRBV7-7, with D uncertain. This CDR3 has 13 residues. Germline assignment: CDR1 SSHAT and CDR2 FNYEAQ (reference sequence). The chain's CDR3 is CASSLALGREAFF. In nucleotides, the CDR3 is TGTGCTAGCAGCTTAGCGCTTGGACGTGAAGCTTTCTTT.

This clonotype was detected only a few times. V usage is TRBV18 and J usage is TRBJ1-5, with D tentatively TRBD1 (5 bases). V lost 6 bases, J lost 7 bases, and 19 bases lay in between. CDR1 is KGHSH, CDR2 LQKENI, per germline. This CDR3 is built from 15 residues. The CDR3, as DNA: TGTGCCAGCTCCCTCTACTCAGGGATCGACCAGCCCCAGCATTTT. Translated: CASSLYSGIDQPQHF.

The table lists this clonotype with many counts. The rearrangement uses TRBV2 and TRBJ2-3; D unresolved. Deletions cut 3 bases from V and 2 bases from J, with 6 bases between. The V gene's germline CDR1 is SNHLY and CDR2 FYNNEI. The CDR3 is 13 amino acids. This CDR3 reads CASSEFFTDTQYF. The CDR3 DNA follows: TGTGCCAGCAGTGAGTTCTTCACAGATACGCAGTATTTT.